These T cell receptor beta chains were read from a single sample in a study of cytomegalovirus exposure and HLA in healthy donors. Only in-frame clones appear in the TCRdb table, and some are missing; sequencing was by immunoSEQ multiplex PCR. Of around 170,000 clones in the sample, 60% to 80% are singletons; the top ten hold around 2.5%. Sequenced material: PBMCs. Receptors were obtained from a man aged 60 to 75 in good health and CMV-seronegative. Both conserved end residues are part of each CDR3. D genes are given only for firm matches. The size of a clone is reported for some rows only, either as once, few or many, or as a class for expanded clones.

d_call,v_call,clone_size,j_call,cdr3_nt,cdr3_aa
TRBD1,TRBV19,.,TRBJ2-3,TGTGCCAGTAGTATTCTGGGACAGGTTCCCCCAGATACGCAGTATTTT,CASSILGQVPPDTQYF
.,TRBV6-5,.,TRBJ2-5,TGTGCCAGCAGCTCAGGGCCGGAGACCCAGTACTTC,CASSSGPETQYF
TRBD1,TRBV4-1,few,TRBJ1-1,TGCGCCAGCAGCTCACTTCGCCTTACGGGACAGCACAACACTGAAGCTTTCTTT,CASSSLRLTGQHNTEAFF
TRBD1,TRBV7-8,.,TRBJ2-7,TGTGCCAGCAGCTTTGGACAGGGGCGCTCCTACGAGCAGTACTTC,CASSFGQGRSYEQYF
.,TRBV28,.,TRBJ2-3,TGTGCCAGCAGTTTATCAGGGCCTGTCCCTACGCAGTATTTT,CASSLSGPVPTQYF
.,TRBV5-4,.,TRBJ1-4,TGTGCCAGCAGCTCCCCAGGCGCAACTAATGAAAAACTGTTTTTT,CASSSPGATNEKLFF
TRBD1,TRBV29-1,.,TRBJ2-5,TGCAGCGTTGAGGGCCTTACAGGGGGCCCACAAGAGACCCAGTACTTC,CSVEGLTGGPQETQYF
TRBD1,TRBV10-3,.,TRBJ1-1,TGTGCCATCAAACCCCCGACAGGGGGCACCACTGAAGCTTTCTTT,CAIKPPTGGTTEAFF
TRBD2,TRBV18,.,TRBJ2-3,TGTGCCAGCTCGGTTCCGGGACTACAAATCACAGATACGCAGTATTTT,CASSVPGLQITDTQYF
.,TRBV11-2,.,TRBJ1-1,TGTGCCAGCAGCCCGGCGTTTCCACGCGGTGAAGCTTTCTTT,CASSPAFPRGEAFF
.,TRBV6-1,.,TRBJ2-7,TGTGCCATCTCTTCGGCCAGGGCTGGAGAGCAGTACTTC,CAISSARAGEQYF
TRBD1,TRBV6-5,once,TRBJ1-1,TGTGCCAGCAGTTACTCGACAGGGTCTAACACTGAAGCTTTCTTT,CASSYSTGSNTEAFF
TRBD1,TRBV6-6,.,TRBJ1-3,TGTGCCAGCAGTACCGGACAGGGGGAAGGAAACACCATATATTTT,CASSTGQGEGNTIYF
TRBD2,TRBV7-9,.,TRBJ2-3,TGTGCCAGCAGCTTACGGGGCGGGGGGCGCACAGATACGCAGTATTTT,CASSLRGGGRTDTQYF
TRBD2,TRBV10-1,.,TRBJ2-7,TGCGCCAGCAGAGCCCCTAGCGGGAGGAAGGACGAGCAGTACTTC,CASRAPSGRKDEQYF
.,TRBV5-1,.,TRBJ2-7,TGCGCCAGCAGCATCTACCAAAACGGGATCCTCCGAGGCTACGAGCAGTACTTC,CASSIYQNGILRGYEQYF
.,TRBV10-1,.,TRBJ1-3,TGCGCCAGCAGTGATACAGTACCTGGAAACACCATATATTTT,CASSDTVPGNTIYF
TRBD1,TRBV6-1,.,TRBJ2-7,TGTGCCAGCAGTGAAGGGACAGGGCTCGAGCAGTACTTC,CASSEGTGLEQYF
TRBD1,TRBV6-4,.,TRBJ2-3,TGTGCCAGCAGTGAAGCCGACAGGGGTCCGCAGTATTTT,CASSEADRGPQYF
TRBD1,TRBV4-3,.,TRBJ1-1,TGCGCCAGCAGCCGGCAGGGGGACCTTGAAGCTTTCTTT,CASSRQGDLEAFF
TRBD1,TRBV7-4,.,TRBJ1-6,TGTGCCAGCAGCTCCCTCCGACAGGGCGGTTCACCCCTCCACTTT,CASSSLRQGGSPLHF
.,TRBV11-3,.,TRBJ2-7,TGTGCCAGCAGCTTACGGGGCTCCTACGAGCAGTACTTC,CASSLRGSYEQYF
.,TRBV6-5,.,TRBJ2-3,TGTGCCAGCAGTTTTGACAGGAGGACAGATACGCAGTATTTT,CASSFDRRTDTQYF
.,TRBV15,.,TRBJ2-3,TGTGCCACCAGCAGAGTCGGCGGGGACACAGATACGCAGTATTTT,CATSRVGGDTDTQYF
TRBD1,TRBV5-1,.,TRBJ2-7,TGCGCCAGCAGCTTGGCGGCACAGGGGGCGCGGTACGAGCAGTACTTC,CASSLAAQGARYEQYF
TRBD2,TRBV5-1,.,TRBJ2-2,TGCGCCAGCAGCTTTATACTAGCGGGAGGCGGGGAGCTGTTTTTT,CASSFILAGGGELFF
.,TRBV9,.,TRBJ2-7,TGTGCCAGCAGCGTAGAAGGGGGAACCTACGAGCAGTACTTC,CASSVEGGTYEQYF
.,TRBV4-1,.,TRBJ1-1,TGCGCCAGCAGCCAAGCAGATAACACTGAAGCTTTCTTT,CASSQADNTEAFF
.,TRBV6-1,once,TRBJ1-5,TGTGCCACTACGGGGTACAAGGGGGATCAGCCCCAGCATTTT,CATTGYKGDQPQHF